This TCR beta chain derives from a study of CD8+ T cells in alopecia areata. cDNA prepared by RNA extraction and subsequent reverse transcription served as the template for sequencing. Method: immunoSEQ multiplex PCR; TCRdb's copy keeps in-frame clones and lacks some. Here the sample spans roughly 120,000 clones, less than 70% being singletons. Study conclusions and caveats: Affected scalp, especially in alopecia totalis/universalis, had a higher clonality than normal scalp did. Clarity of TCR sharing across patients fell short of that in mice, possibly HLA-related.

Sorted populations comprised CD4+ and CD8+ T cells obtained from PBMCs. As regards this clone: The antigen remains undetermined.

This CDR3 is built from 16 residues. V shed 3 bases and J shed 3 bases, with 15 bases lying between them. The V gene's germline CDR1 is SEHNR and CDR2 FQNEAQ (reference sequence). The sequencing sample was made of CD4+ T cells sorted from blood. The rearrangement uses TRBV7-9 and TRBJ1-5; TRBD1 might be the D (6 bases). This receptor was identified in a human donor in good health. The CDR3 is CASSFIGQGYNQPQHF. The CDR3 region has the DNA TGTGCCAGCAGCTTTATTGGCCAGGGGTACAATCAGCCCCAGCATTTT.